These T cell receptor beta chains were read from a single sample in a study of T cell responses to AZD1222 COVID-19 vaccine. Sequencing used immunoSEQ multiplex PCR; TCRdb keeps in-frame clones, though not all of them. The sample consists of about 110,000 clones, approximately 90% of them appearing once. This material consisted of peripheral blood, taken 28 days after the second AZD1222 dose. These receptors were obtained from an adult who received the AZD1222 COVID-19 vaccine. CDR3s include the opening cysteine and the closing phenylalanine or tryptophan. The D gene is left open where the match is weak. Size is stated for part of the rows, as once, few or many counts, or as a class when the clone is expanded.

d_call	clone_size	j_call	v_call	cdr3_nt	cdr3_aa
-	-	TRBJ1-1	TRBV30	TGTGCCTGGAGACCCCAGGCAGTGAACACTGAAGCTTTCTTT	CAWRPQAVNTEAFF
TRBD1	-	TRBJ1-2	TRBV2	TGTGCCAGCAGTGAAGCCTCCGGGACAGGGGAATACTATGGCTACACCTTC	CASSEASGTGEYYGYTF
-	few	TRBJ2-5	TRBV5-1	TGCGCCAGCAGCTCCCTTCCAGCGGGCGGTGAGACCCAGTACTTC	CASSSLPAGGETQYF
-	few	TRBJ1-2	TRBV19	TGTGCCAGTCTGACCATCCCCGGAGTTTGGAACTATGGCTACACCTTC	CASLTIPGVWNYGYTF
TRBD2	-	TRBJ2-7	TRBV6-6	TGTGCCAGCAGAGGACTAGCGGGAGGGGGGTACTACGAGCAGTACTTC	CASRGLAGGGYYEQYF
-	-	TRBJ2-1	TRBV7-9	TGTGCCAGCAGCTGGGCTAATGAGCAGTTCTTC	CASSWANEQFF
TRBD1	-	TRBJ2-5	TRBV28	TGTGCCAGTCAGACAGGGTTCAAGGAGACCCAGTACTTC	CASQTGFKETQYF
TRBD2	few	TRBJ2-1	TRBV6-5	TGTGCCAGCAGTTACAGGTTTGCGGGAGGGAACAATGAGCAGTTCTTC	CASSYRFAGGNNEQFF
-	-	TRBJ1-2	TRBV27	TGTGCCAGCAGTTTATTGGGGGGAGAATATGAAGGCTACACCTTC	CASSLLGGEYEGYTF
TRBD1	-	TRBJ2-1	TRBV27	TGTGCCAGCAGCTCGACAGGGTCGAGGGGGAATGAGCAGTTCTTC	CASSSTGSRGNEQFF
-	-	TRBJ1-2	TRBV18	TGTGCCAGCTCACCTGCATCGGACTATGGCTACACCTTC	CASSPASDYGYTF